This TCR beta chain was found in a study of blood T cell repertoires in COVID-19. For the study at large: Both acute and convalescent COVID-19 samples were obtained from the United States, Italy and Spain.

The CDR3 spans 17 residues. Germline trimming cut 4 bases from V and 2 bases from J; bases unmatched to any gene: 9. Germline CDR1 reads LGHDT; CDR2 reads YNNKEL (reference sequence). Seattle-derived patients entered the study during active infection and were followed longitudinally. In the study's own analysis: Amplification with reference gene primers provided the estimates of nucleated cell counts. The repertoire was sequenced with immunoSEQ multiplex PCR; TCRdb's copy has only in-frame clones and lacks some. From that table come the V and J calls and clone size; the DNA was used to work out D and trimming. The table has 100,000 to 150,000 clones, around 81% seen once; the top ten hold 17%.

The sample taken for sequencing was peripheral blood. This chain connects TRBV3-1 (or the pseudogene TRBV3-2) to TRBJ2-2, with TRBD1 matching 8 bases. The receptor was isolated from a young man with COVID-19, enrolled during active disease. The CDR3 spells CASSPLTGEPNTGELFF. CDR3 sequence (DNA): TGTGCCAGCAGCCCGCTGACAGGGGAACCTAACACCGGGGAGCTGTTTTTT.